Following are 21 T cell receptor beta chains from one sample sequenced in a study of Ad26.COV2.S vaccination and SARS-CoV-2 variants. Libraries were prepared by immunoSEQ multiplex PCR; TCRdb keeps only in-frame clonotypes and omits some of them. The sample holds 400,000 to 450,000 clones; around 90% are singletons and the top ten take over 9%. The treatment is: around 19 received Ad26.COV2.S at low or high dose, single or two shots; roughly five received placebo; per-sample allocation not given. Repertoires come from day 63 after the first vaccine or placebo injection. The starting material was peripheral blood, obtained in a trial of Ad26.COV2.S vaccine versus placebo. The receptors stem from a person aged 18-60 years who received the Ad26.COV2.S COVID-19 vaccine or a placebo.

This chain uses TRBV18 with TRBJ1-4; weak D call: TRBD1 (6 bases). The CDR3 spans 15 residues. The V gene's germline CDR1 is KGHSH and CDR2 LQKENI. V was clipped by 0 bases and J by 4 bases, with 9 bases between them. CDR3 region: CASSPPNRDNEKLFF. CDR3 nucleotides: TGTGCCAGCTCACCACCTAACAGGGATAATGAAAAACTGTTTTTT.

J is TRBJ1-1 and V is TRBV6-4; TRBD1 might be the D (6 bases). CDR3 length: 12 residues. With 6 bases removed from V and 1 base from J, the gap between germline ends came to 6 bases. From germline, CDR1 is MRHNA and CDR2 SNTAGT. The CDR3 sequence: CASRGQNTEAFF. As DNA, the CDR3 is TGTGCCAGCAGGGGACAGAACACTGAAGCTTTCTTT.

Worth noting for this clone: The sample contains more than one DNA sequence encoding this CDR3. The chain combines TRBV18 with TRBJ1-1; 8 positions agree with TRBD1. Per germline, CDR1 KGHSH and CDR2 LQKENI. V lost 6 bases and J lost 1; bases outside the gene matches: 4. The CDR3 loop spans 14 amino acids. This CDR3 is CASSPGTGNTEAFF. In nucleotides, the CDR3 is TGTGCCAGCTCCCCTGGGACAGGGAACACTGAAGCTTTCTTT.

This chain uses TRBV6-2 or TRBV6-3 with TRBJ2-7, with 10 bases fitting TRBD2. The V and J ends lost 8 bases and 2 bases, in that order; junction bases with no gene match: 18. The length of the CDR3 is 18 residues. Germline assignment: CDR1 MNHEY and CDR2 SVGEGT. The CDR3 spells CASRQLASSGRRAYEQYF. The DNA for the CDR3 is TGTGCCAGCCGCCAACTAGCCAGTAGCGGGAGGAGAGCCTACGAGCAGTACTTC.

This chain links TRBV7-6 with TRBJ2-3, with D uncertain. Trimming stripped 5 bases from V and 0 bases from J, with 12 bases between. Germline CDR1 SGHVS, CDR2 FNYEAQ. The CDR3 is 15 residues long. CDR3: CASSQEPTSTDTQYF. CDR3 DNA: TGTGCCAGCAGCCAAGAACCGACTAGCACAGATACGCAGTATTTT.

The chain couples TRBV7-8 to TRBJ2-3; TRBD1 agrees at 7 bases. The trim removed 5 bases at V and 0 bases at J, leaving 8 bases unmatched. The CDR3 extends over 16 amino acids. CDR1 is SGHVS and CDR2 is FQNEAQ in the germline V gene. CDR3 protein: CASSVRQGRSTDTQYF. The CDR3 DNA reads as TGTGCCAGCAGCGTAAGACAGGGCCGAAGCACAGATACGCAGTATTTT.

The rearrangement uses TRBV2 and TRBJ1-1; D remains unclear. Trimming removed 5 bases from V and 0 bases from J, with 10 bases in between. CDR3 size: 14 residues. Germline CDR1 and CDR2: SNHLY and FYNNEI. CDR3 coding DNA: TGTGCCAGCAGTTCAAGGCGAATGAACACTGAAGCTTTCTTT. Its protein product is CASSSRRMNTEAFF.

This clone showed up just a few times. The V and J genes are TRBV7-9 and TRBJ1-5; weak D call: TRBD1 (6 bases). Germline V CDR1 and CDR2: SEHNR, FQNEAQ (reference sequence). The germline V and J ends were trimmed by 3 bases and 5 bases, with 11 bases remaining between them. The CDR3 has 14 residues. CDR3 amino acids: CASSLSGVDQPQHF. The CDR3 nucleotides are TGTGCCAGCAGCTTGTCAGGGGTCGATCAGCCCCAGCATTTT.

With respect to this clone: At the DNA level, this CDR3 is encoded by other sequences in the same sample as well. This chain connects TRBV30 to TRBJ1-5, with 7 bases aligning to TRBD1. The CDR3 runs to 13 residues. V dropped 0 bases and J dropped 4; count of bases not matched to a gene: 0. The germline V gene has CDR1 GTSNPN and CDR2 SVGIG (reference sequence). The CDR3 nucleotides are TGTGCCTGGAGTGTACAGGGGAATCAGCCCCAGCATTTT. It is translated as CAWSVQGNQPQHF.

The CDR3 DNA sequence: TGTGTCGGAAGGGGGCAAGCCGGGGAGCTGTTTTTT. It is translated as CVGRGQAGELFF. The rearrangement links TRBV21-1 to TRBJ2-2; the table's D call, TRBD1, was not checked against the DNA. TRBV21-1 is a documented pseudogene. The CDR3 consists of 12 residues.

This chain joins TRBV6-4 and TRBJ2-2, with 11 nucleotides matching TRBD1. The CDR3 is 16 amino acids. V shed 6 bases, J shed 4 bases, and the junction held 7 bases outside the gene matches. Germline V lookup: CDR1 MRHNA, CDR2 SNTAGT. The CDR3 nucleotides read TGTGCCAGCAGGGACAGGGGGCGAACGTTCACCGGGGAGCTGTTTTTT. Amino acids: CASRDRGRTFTGELFF.

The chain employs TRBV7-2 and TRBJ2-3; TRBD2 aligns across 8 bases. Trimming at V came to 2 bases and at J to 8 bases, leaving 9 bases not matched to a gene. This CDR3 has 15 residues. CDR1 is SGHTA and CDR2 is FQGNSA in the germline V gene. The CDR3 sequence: CASSLLAGSEVTQYF. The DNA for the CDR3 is TGTGCCAGCAGCTTATTAGCGGGAAGTGAGGTTACGCAGTATTTT.

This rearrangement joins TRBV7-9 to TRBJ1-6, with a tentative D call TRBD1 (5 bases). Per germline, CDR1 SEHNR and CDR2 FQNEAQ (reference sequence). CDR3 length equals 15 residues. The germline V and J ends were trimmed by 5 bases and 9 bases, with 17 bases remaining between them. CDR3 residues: CASSLDSPVSSPLHF. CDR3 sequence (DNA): TGTGCCAGCAGCCTCGACAGTCCGGTCAGTTCACCCCTCCACTTT.

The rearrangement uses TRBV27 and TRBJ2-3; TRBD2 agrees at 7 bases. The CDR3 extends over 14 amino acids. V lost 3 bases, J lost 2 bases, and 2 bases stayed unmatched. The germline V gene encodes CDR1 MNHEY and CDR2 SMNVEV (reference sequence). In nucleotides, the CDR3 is TGTGCCAGCAGTTTTAGCGGGCACACAGATACGCAGTATTTT. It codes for CASSFSGHTDTQYF.

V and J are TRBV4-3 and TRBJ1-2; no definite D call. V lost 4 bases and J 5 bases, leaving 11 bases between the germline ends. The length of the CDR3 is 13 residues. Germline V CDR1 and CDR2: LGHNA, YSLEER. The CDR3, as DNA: TGCGCCAGCAGCCCCGGACGGCAGTATGGCTACACCTTC. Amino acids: CASSPGRQYGYTF.

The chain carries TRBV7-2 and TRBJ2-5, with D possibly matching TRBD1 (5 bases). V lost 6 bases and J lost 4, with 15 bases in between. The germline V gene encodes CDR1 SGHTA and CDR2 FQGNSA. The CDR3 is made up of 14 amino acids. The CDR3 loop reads CASSPSGARETQYF. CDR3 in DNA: TGTGCCAGCAGTCCAAGTGGGGCCCGAGAGACCCAGTACTTC.

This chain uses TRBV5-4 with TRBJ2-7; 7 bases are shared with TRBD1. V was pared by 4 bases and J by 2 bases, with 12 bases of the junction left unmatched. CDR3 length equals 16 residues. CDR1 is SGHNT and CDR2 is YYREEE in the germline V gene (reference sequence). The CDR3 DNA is TGTGCCAGCAGCCCGACAGGGAGTCGTAACCCCTACGAGCAGTACTTC. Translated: CASSPTGSRNPYEQYF.

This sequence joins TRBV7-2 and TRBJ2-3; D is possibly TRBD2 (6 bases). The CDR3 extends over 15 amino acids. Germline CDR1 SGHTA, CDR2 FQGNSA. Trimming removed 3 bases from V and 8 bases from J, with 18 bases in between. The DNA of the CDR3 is TGTGCCAGCAGCTTGACCCGGGACTCTTCGACTACGCAGTATTTT. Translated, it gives CASSLTRDSSTTQYF. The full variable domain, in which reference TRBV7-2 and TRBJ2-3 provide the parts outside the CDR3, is GAGVSQSPSNKVTEKGKDVELRCDPISGHTALYWYRQSLGQGLEFLIYFQGNSAPDKSGLPSDRFSAERTGGSVSTLTIQRTQQEDSAVYLCASSLTRDSSTTQYFGPGTRLTVL.

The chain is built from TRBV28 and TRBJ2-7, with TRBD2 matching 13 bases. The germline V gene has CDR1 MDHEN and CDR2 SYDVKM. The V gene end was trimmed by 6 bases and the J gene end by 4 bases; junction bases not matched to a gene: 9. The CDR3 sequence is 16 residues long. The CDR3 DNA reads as TGTGCCAGCAGCCCCACCGGGACTAGCGGGAAGTACGAGCAGTACTTC. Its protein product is CASSPTGTSGKYEQYF.

CDR3 sequence: CASSSIPGLDNEQFF. The CDR3 nucleotides read TGTGCCAGCAGCTCAATTCCGGGACTCGACAATGAGCAGTTCTTC. The chain has TRBV7-8 and TRBJ2-1; possibly TRBD2 for D (6 bases). Trimming pared 4 bases from V and 5 bases from J, leaving 15 bases between. Germline assignment: CDR1 SGHVS and CDR2 FQNEAQ. The CDR3 contains 15 residues.

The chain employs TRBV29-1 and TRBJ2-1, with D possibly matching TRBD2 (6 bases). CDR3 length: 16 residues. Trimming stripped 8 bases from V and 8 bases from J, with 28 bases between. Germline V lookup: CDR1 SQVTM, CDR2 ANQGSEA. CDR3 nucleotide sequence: TGCAGCCCCCTTTTCCGGGACTCCAAGGGGTACGATGAGCAGTTCTTC. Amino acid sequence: CSPLFRDSKGYDEQFF.